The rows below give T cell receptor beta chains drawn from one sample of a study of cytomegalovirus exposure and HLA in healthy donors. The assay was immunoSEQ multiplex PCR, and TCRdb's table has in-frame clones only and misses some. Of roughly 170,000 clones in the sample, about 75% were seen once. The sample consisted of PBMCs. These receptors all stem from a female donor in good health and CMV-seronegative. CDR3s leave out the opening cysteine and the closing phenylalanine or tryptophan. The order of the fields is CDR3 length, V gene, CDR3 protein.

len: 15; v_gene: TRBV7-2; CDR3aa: ASSLEGGLSGANVLT
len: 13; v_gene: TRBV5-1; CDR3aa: ASSTGTGESTEQF
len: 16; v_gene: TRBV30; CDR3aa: AWKGWTSGGVGQHEQF
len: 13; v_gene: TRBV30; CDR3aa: ATTRPGKSSYEQY
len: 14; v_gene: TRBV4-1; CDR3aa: ASSQTRTERSYEQY
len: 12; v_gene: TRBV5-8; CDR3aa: ASSQGLAGGEQY
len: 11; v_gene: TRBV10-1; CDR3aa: ASSRGPEDTQY
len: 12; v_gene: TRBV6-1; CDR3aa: ASRLGGGDYGYT
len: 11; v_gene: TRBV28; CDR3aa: ASMNWSSYEQY
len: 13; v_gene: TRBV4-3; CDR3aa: ASSQDGLPKNIQY
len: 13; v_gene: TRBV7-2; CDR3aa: ASSSAEGGPYEQY
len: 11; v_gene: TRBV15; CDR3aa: ATSKGDDNEQF
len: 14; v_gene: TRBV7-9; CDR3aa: ASSLGGGDSVRELF
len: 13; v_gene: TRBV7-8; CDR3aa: ASRSRALNTGELF
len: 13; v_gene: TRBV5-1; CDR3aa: ASSLTGADNQPQH
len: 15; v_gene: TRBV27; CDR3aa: ASRPPRLAGGTDTQY
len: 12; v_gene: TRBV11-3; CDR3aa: ASSLRPEAYEQY
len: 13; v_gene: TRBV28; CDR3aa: ASERQGAQTDTQY
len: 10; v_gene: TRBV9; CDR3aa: ASSVESDEQY
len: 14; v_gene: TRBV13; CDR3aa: ASRDKTGPSNYGYT
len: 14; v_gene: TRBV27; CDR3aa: ASSYIRTGEGNEQF
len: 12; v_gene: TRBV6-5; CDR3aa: ASSKAQPTHGYT
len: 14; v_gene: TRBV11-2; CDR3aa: ASSLEFVASSYEQY
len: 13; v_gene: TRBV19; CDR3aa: ASSLDRVRNEKLF
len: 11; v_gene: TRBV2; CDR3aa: ASSAPSGNTIY
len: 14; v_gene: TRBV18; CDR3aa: ASSELGTGNTGELF
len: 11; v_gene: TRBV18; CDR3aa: ASSRQGNTEAF
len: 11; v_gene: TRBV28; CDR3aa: ASSLSDITEAF
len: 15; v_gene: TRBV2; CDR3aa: ASSEAPVTGSCNEQF
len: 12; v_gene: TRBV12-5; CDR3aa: ASGLGHIYNEQF
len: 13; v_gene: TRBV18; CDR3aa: ASSPQAGGIDTQY
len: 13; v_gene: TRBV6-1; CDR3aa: ASTEAGTGTGRLF
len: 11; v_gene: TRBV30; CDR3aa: AWSIRGNTEAF
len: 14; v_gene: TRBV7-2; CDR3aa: ASSPWTGGTYNEQF
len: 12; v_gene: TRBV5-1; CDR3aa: ASSLEMTDRGYT
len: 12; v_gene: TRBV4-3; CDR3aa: ASSQWTGFYEQY
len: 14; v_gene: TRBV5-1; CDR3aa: ASSLPLTGGNTEAF
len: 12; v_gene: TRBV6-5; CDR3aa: ASSRTGVNYGYT
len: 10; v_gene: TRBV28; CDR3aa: ASGTEPGELF
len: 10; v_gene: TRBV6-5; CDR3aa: ASSRYNSPLH
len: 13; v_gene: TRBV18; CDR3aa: ASSPPPGNSYEQY